Detailed here is one TCR beta chain. Assay used: immunoSEQ multiplex PCR; TCRdb lists only in-frame clones, some missing. This sample has 150,000 to 180,000 clones; roughly 82% occur once, and the top ten carry roughly 8.9%. The sample comes from a study of blood T cell repertoires in COVID-19. In the study overall: From T cells, B-cell-depleted T cells, or PBMCs came the material, which was cDNA or gDNA.

Germline CDR1 and CDR2: SGDLS and YYNGEE. This CDR3 has 15 amino acids. V was cut by 4 bases and J by 7 bases, with 17 bases left in between. This sequence joins TRBV9 and TRBJ1-4; D is possibly TRBD1 (6 bases). Sequencing input: peripheral blood. The sequence was collected from a woman between 50 and 59 years old with acute or convalescent COVID-19. This CDR3 is CASSRQAGAREKLFF. The CDR3 coding sequence is TGTGCCAGCAGCCGACAGGCGGGGGCGCGTGAAAAACTGTTTTTT.